This T cell receptor (beta chain) was sequenced in a study of monozygotic twins with inflammatory bowel disease. Study-wide results and caveats: Other individuals had fewer clonotypes in common with IBD patients than with healthy twins, especially with disease activity. Compared with healthy co-twins, IBD patients showed reduced TCRbeta repertoire diversity by inverse Simpson. The authors found no support for a single strong IBD-associated signal or clonotype.

As regards this clonotype: Its target is not known.

Whole blood served as the source of total RNA, and no T cell sorting took place. Per the germline V gene, CDR1 is SGHTA and CDR2 is FQGNSA. The CDR3 contains 14 residues. Using the 5' RACE reads, TCRdb records one entry per CDR3 protein without DNA. The repertoire table contains fewer than 450,000 distinct CDR3 sequences. The V gene is TRBV7-2, the J gene TRBJ2-7; no DNA is available, so the TRBD1 call from TCRdb remains unchecked. Sequences were obtained from blood. This TCR derives from a human donor with ulcerative colitis or Crohn's disease, or a healthy co-twin of an affected twin (not recorded which). CDR3 residues: CASTPGSPSYEQYF.